This TCR beta chain appears in the sequencing data of a study of blood T cell repertoires in COVID-19. Study overall: Collection of acute and convalescent COVID-19 samples took place in the United States, Italy and Spain. T cells, B-cell-depleted T cells, or PBMCs provided the cDNA or gDNA that served as material.

Original processing notes: Amplified reference gene primers provided the basis for estimating nucleated cell counts. Generated by immunoSEQ multiplex PCR, the TCRdb table keeps only in-frame clones and is missing some. The V and J calls and the clone size are those of that table, but D and trimming were determined from the DNA. The data hold 150,000 to 200,000 clones, with just over 85% observed a single time. The sequence was collected from a man aged 55 to 70 with acute or convalescent COVID-19. Sequences were obtained from peripheral blood.

CDR3 in DNA: TGTGCCAGCAGTTTAATGCCAAGGGGGCTGGAGACCCAGTACTTC. This codes for CASSLMPRGLETQYF. The V call is TRBV27, the J call TRBJ2-5, with 7 bases lining up with TRBD1. This CDR3 has 15 residues. The J segment lost 5 bases and the V segment lost 2 bases, leaving 8 bases of the junction unmatched. Germline CDR1 MNHEY, CDR2 SMNVEV (reference sequence).